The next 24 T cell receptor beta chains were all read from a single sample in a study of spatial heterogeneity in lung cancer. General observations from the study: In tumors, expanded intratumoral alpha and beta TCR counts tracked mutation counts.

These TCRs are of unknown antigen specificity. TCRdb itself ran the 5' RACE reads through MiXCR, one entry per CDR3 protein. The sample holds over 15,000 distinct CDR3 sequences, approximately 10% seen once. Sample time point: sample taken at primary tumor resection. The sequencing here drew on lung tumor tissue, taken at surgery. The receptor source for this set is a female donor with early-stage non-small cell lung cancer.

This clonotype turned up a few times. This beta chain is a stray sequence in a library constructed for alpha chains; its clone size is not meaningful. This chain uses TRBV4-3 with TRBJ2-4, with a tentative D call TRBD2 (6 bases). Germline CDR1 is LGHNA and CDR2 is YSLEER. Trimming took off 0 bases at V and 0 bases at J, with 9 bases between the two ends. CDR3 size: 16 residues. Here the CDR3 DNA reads TGCGCCAGCAGCCAAGACGGGGACTTAGCCAAAAACATTCAGTACTTC. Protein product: CASSQDGDLAKNIQYF.

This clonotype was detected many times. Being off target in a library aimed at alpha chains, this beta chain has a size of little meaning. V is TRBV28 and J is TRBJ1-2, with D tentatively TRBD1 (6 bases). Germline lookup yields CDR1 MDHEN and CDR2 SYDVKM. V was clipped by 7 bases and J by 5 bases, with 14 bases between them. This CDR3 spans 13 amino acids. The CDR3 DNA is TGTGCCAGCACCTTAGGAGGGGGGTATGGCTACACCTTC. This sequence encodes CASTLGGGYGYTF.

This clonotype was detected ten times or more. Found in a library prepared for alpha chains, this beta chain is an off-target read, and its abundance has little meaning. The DNA of the CDR3 is TGCAGTGCTCGGACAGGGCTAAATCAGCCCCAGCATTTT. It is translated as CSARTGLNQPQHF. The V and J genes are TRBV20-1 and TRBJ1-5; 8 bases are shared with TRBD1. The CDR3 totals 13 residues. Germline trimming cut 5 bases from V and 4 bases from J; bases unmatched to any gene: 4. Germline assignment: CDR1 DFQATT and CDR2 SNEGSKA (reference sequence).

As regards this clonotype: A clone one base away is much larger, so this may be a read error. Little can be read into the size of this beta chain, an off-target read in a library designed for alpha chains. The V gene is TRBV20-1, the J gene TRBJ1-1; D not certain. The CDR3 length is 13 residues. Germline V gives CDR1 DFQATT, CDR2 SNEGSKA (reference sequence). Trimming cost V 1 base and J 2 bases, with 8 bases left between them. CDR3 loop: CSARGETNTEAFF. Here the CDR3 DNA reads TGCAGTGCTAGAGGTGAGACAAACACTGAAGCTTTCTTT.

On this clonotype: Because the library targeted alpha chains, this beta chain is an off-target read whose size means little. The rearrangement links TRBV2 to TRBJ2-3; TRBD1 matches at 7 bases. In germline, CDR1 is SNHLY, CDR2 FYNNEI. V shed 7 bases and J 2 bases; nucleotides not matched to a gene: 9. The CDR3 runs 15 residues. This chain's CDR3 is CASIEGAHPTDTQYF. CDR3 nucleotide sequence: TGTGCCAGCATAGAGGGGGCGCACCCCACAGATACGCAGTATTTT.

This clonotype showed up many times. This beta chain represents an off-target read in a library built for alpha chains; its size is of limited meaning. Here the CDR3 reads CASSLGTSGREQYF. CDR3 coding DNA: TGCGCCAGCAGCTTGGGTACCTCGGGCCGGGAGCAGTACTTC. This chain connects TRBV5-1 to TRBJ2-7; no reliable D call. This CDR3 region has 14 residues. From germline, CDR1 is SGHRS and CDR2 YFSETQ. Between the trimmed V and J ends, which lost 0 bases and 7 bases, there was a span of 14 bases.

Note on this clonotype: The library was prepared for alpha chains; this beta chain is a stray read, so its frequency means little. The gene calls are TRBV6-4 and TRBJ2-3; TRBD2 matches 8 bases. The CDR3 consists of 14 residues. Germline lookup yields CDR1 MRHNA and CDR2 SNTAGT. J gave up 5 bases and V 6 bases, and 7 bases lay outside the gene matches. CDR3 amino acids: CASSIGGAGDTQYF. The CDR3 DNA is TGTGCCAGCAGCATCGGGGGGGCTGGAGATACGCAGTATTTT.

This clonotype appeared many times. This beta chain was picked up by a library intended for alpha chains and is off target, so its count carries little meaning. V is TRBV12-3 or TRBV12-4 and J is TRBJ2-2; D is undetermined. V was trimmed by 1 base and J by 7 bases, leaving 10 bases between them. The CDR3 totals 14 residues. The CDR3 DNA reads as TGTGCCAGCAGTTTAGGGGCTCTTATCGGGGAGCTGTTTTTT. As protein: CASSLGALIGELFF.

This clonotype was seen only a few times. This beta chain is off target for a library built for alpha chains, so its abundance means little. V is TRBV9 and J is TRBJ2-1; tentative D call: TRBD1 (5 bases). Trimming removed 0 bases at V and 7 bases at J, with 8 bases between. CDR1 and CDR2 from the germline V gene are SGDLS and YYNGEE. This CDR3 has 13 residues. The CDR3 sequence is CASSVAPGNEQFF. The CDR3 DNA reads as TGTGCCAGCAGCGTAGCCCCAGGGAATGAGCAGTTCTTC. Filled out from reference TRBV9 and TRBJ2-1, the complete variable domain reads DSGVTQTPKHLITATGQRVTLRCSPRSGDLSVYWYQQSLDQGLQFLIQYYNGEERAKGNILERFSAQQFPDLHSELNLSSLELGDSALYFCASSVAPGNEQFFGPGTRLTVL.

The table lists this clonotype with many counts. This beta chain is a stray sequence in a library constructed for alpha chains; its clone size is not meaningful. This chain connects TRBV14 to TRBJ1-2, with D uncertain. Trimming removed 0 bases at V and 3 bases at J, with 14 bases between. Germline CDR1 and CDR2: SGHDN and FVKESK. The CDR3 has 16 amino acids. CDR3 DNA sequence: TGTGCCAGCAGCCAAGATCCTGAGTTGAGCGACTATGGCTACACCTTC. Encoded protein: CASSQDPELSDYGYTF. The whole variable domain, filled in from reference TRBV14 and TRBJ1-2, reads EAGVTQFPSHSVIEKGQTVTLRCDPISGHDNLYWYRRVMGKEIKFLLHFVKESKQDESGMPNNRFLAERTGGTYSTLKVQPAELEDSGVYFCASSQDPELSDYGYTFGSGTRLTVV.

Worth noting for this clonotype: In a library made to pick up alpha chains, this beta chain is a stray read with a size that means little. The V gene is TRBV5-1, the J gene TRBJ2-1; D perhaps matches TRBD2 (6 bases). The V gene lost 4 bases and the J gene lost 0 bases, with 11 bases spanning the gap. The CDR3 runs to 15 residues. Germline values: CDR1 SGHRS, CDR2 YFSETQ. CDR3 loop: CASSHGTLSYNEQFF. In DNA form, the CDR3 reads TGCGCCAGCAGCCACGGGACTCTCTCCTACAATGAGCAGTTCTTC. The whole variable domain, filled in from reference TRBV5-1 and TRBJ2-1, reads KAGVTQTPRYLIKTRGQQVTLSCSPISGHRSVSWYQQTPGQGLQFLFEYFSETQRNKGNFPGRFSGRQFSNSRSEMNVSTLELGDSALYLCASSHGTLSYNEQFFGPGTRLTVL.

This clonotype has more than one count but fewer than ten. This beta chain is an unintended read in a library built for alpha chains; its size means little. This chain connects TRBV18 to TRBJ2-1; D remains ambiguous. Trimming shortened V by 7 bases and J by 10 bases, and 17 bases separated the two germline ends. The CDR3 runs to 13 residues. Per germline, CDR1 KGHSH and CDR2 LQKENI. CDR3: CASFTSSEPEQFF. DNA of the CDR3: TGTGCCAGCTTCACATCGTCGGAGCCCGAGCAGTTCTTC.

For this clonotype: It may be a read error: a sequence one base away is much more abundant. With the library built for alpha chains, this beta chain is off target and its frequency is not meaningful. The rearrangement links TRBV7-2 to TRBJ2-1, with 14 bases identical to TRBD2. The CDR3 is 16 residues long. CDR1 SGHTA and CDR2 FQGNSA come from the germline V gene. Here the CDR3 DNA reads TGTGTCAGCAGCCGGACTAGCGGGGGGACGTACAATGAGCAGTTCTTC. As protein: CVSSRTSGGTYNEQFF.

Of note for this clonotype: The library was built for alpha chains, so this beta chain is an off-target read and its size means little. CDR3 coding DNA: TGTGCCAGCAGTTTTAACAGGGAAACGAGTGGCTACACCTTC. It yields the protein CASSFNRETSGYTF. V gene TRBV12-3 or TRBV12-4 combines with J gene TRBJ1-2, with a tentative D call TRBD1 (6 bases). This CDR3 is built from 14 residues. V was clipped by 3 bases and J by 7 bases, with 15 bases between them.

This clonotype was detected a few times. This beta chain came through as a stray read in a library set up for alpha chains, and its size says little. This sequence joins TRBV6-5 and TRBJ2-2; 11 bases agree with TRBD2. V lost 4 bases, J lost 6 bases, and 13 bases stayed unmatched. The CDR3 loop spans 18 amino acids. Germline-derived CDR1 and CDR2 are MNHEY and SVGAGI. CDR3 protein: CASSSPGGLAAMPGELFF. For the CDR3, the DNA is TGTGCCAGCAGTTCCCCGGGGGGACTAGCGGCTATGCCCGGGGAGCTGTTTTTT.

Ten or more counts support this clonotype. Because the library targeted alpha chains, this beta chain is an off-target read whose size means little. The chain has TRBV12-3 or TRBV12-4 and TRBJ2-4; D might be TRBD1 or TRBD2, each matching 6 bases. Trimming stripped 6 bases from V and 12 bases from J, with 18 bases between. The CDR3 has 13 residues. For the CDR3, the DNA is TGTGCCAGCAGCCTTAACTCGGGGGCGGCTCAGTACTTC. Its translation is CASSLNSGAAQYF.

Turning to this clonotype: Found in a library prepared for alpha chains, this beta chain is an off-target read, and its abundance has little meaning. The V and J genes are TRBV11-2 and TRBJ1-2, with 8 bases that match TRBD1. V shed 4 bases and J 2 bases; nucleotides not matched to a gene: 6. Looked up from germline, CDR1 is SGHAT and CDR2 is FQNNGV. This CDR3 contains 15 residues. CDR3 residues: CASSSGQGKNYGYTF. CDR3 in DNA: TGTGCCAGCAGCTCCGGACAGGGAAAAAACTATGGCTACACCTTC.

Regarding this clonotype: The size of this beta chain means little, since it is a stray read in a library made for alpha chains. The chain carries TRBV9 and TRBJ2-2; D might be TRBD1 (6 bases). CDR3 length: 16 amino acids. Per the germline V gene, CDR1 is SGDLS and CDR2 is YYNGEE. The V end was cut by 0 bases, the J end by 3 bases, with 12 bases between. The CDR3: CASSVAAGEYTGELFF. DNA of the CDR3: TGTGCCAGCAGCGTAGCGGCAGGGGAATACACCGGGGAGCTGTTTTTT.

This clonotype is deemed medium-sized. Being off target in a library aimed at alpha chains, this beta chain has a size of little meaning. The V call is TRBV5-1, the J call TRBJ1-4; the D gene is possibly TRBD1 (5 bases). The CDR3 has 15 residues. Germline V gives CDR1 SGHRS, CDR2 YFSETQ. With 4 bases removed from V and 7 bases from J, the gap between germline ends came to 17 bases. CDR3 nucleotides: TGCGCCAGCAGCGGGACCGGGACGGGGGGTGAAAAACTGTTTTTT. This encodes CASSGTGTGGEKLFF.

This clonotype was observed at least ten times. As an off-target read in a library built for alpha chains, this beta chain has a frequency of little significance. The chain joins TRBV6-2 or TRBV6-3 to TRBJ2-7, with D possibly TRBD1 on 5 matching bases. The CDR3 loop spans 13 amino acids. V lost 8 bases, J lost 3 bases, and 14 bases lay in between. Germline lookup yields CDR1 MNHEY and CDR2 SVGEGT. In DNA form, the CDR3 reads TGTGCCAGCGGGGCTGGAGCAAACTACGAGCAGTACTTC. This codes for CASGAGANYEQYF.

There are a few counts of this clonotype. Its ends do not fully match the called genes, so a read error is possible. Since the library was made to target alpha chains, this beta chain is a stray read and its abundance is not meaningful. CDR3 in amino acids: CANSPTRLDRGLEQYF. DNA of the CDR3: TGTGCCAACTCACCTACTAGATTGGACAGGGGGCTAGAGCAGTACTTC. The chain couples TRBV18 to TRBJ2-7; 11 nucleotides align to TRBD1. The germline CDR1 and CDR2 sequences are KGHSH and LQKENI. The CDR3 sequence is 16 residues long.

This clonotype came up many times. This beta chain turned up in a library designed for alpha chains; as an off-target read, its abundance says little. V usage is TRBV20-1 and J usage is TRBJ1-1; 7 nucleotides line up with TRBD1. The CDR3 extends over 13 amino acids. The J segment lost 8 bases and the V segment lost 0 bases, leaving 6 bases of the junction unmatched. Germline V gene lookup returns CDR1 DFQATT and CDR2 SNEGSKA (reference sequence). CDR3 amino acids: CSARETGLREAFF. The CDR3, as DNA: TGCAGTGCTAGAGAGACAGGGTTGAGGGAAGCTTTCTTT.

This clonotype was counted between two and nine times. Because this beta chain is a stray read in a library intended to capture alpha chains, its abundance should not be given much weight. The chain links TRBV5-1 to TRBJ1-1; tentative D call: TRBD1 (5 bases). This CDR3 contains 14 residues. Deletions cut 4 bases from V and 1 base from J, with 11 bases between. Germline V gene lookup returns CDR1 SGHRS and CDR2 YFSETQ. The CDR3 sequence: CASSTYGQNTEAFF. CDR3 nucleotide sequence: TGCGCCAGCAGCACCTACGGACAGAACACTGAAGCTTTCTTT.

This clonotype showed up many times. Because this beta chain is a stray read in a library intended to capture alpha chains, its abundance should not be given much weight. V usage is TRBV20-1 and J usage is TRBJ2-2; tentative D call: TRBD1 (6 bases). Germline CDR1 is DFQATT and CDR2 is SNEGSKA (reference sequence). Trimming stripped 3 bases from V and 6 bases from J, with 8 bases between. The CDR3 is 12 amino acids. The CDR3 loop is CSARAGAGELFF. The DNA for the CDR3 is TGCAGTGCTAGGGCAGGGGCCGGGGAGCTGTTTTTT.